The 10 T cell receptor beta chains below were found in one sample sequenced in a study of blood T cell repertoires in COVID-19 (TCRdb year 2020). Library generation was performed with the immunoSEQ multiplex PCR assay. The clones in this table, taken by TCRdb from immuneACCESS, are in-frame only. Not every clone is retained; where verified, under half of the shortfall comes from an unresolved V gene, and the cause of the rest is unknown. This sample has some 150,000 clones in its table, and almost 80% of those were observed once. About 8.6% of the sample is taken by the ten largest. Sequencing was carried out using peripheral blood. The receptor set was obtained from a man over 45 with active or convalescent COVID-19.

This clone was seen more than once but under ten times. The rearrangement links TRBV7-6 to TRBJ2-1, with TRBD1 identical over 7 bases. CDR3 length equals 13 residues. Germline V lookup: CDR1 SGHVS, CDR2 FNYEAQ. With 1 base clipped from V and 12 bases from J, the junction kept 6 bases outside the gene matches. In DNA form, the CDR3 reads TGTGCCAGCAGCTTAGGGCCCGGGACAGTGCAGTTCTTC. Encoded protein: CASSLGPGTVQFF.

CDR3 region: CASSGVAGGYEQYF. For the CDR3, the DNA is TGTGCCAGCAGTGGAGTAGCGGGAGGATACGAGCAGTACTTC. This rearrangement joins TRBV2 to TRBJ2-7; 10 bases align to TRBD2. J lost 4 bases, V lost 4 bases, and 4 bases had no gene match. The germline V gene has CDR1 SNHLY and CDR2 FYNNEI. The CDR3 sequence is 14 residues long.

This clone was counted a single time. The chain recombines TRBV30 with TRBJ2-1, with TRBD1 as a possible D gene (6 bases). The ends were cut back, 0 bases at V and 2 bases at J, with 14 bases in the middle. Germline-derived CDR1 and CDR2 are GTSNPN and SVGIG (reference sequence). The CDR3 is 16 residues long. CDR3 amino acids: CAWSVTGNQPYNEQFF. In DNA form, the CDR3 reads TGTGCCTGGAGTGTAACAGGGAATCAACCCTACAATGAGCAGTTCTTC.

For the CDR3, the DNA is TGTGCCAGCAGCGCCTTACTAGCGGGAGTTCGAGAGACCCAGTACTTC. It encodes CASSALLAGVRETQYF. The gene calls are TRBV13 and TRBJ2-5; TRBD2 matches 11 bases. The germline gives CDR1 PRHDT, CDR2 FYEKMQ (reference sequence). The CDR3 runs to 16 residues. The V gene end was trimmed by 5 bases and the J gene end by 4 bases; junction bases not matched to a gene: 9. The full variable domain, rest sourced from reference TRBV13 and TRBJ2-5, is AAGVIQSPRHLIKEKRETATLKCYPIPRHDTVYWYQQGPGQDPQFLISFYEKMQSDKGSIPDRFSAQQFSDYHSELNMSSLELGDSALYFCASSALLAGVRETQYFGPGTRLLVL.

The chain couples TRBV2 to TRBJ2-7; maybe TRBD1 (9 bases). The V and J ends lost 7 bases and 7 bases respectively, with 23 bases between them. CDR1 SNHLY and CDR2 FYNNEI come from the germline V gene. The CDR3 covers 15 residues. The CDR3 DNA sequence: TGTGCCAGCACGGGGGGGACAGGGCTACCGGGAGAGCAGTACTTC. It specifies CASTGGTGLPGEQYF. Full variable domain (rest looked up from reference TRBV2 and TRBJ2-7): EPEVTQTPSHQVTQMGQEVILRCVPISNHLYFYWYRQILGQKVEFLVSFYNNEISEKSEIFDDQFSVERPDGSNFTLKIRSTKLEDSAMYFCASTGGTGLPGEQYFGPGTRLTVT.

V gene TRBV27 combines with J gene TRBJ1-6, with a weak D call TRBD1 (5 bases). V lost 6 bases and J lost 5, with 8 bases in between. The germline V gene encodes CDR1 MNHEY and CDR2 SMNVEV (reference sequence). The CDR3 spans 13 residues. For the CDR3, the DNA is TGTGCCAGCAGCGGCAGGGATAATTCACCCCTCCACTTT. This codes for CASSGRDNSPLHF.

V gene TRBV19 combines with J gene TRBJ1-1; D call uncertain. This CDR3 has 14 amino acids. From germline, CDR1 is LNHDA and CDR2 SQIVND (reference sequence). Trimming left V 6 bases short and J 0 bases short, with 11 bases between. CDR3 nucleotide sequence: TGTGCCAGTAGCCGGTGGCAGGTGAACACTGAAGCTTTCTTT. It translates to CASSRWQVNTEAFF.

V and J are TRBV7-2 and TRBJ1-2; TRBD1 matches 8 bases. In germline, CDR1 is SGHTA, CDR2 FQGNSA. V shed 3 bases, J shed 8 bases, and the junction held 5 bases outside the gene matches. This CDR3 has 13 residues. Here the CDR3 reads CASSFLRGQGYTF. CDR3 sequence (DNA): TGTGCCAGCAGCTTTCTCAGGGGGCAAGGCTACACCTTC. The variable domain in full, completed from reference TRBV7-2 and TRBJ1-2, reads GAGVSQSPSNKVTEKGKDVELRCDPISGHTALYWYRQSLGQGLEFLIYFQGNSAPDKSGLPSDRFSAERTGGSVSTLTIQRTQQEDSAVYLCASSFLRGQGYTFGSGTRLTVV.

In this sample, this clone turned up a few times. The chain couples TRBV6-5 to TRBJ2-7, with D possibly being TRBD1 (6 bases). The CDR3 totals 12 residues. V was shortened by 8 bases and J by 4 bases, with 12 bases between the two germline ends. Germline V gene data show CDR1 as MNHEY and CDR2 as SVGAGI. CDR3: CASGLGAYEQYF. The CDR3 DNA is TGTGCCAGCGGGTTGGGGGCGTACGAGCAGTACTTC.

The chain links TRBV3-1 (or the pseudogene TRBV3-2) to TRBJ1-2, with D hard to call. V gave up 3 bases and J gave up 6 bases, with 14 bases separating them. The germline gives CDR1 LGHDT, CDR2 YNNKEL (reference sequence). CDR3 length equals 14 residues. The CDR3 protein is CASSQAAVSHGYTF. The CDR3 DNA sequence: TGTGCCAGCAGCCAGGCGGCCGTTAGTCATGGCTACACCTTC.